A selection of T cell receptor beta chains follows, all from one sample in a study of T cells after posttransplantation cyclophosphamide. The assay was immunoSEQ multiplex PCR, and TCRdb's table has in-frame clones only and misses some. The repertoire has some 25,000 clones, around 88% of them found once; the top ten carry 6.3%. The specimen was PBMCs. Receptors were obtained from a woman in her sixties with a blood cancer, CMV-positive, and with a related stem cell donor. CDR3s include the opening cysteine and the closing phenylalanine or tryptophan. Each record gives: D gene, J gene, V gene, clone size, CDR3 protein, CDR3 DNA. D genes are given only for firm matches. Part of the rows lack a size; the others show once, few, many or a class for expanded clones.

D gene: -; J gene: TRBJ2-7; V gene: TRBV2; clone size: -; CDR3 protein: CASSGSSYEQYF; CDR3 DNA: TGTGCCAGTAGCGGTAGCTCCTACGAGCAGTACTTC
D gene: TRBD1; J gene: TRBJ1-5; V gene: TRBV11-2; clone size: -; CDR3 protein: CASSLVGQGVPQHF; CDR3 DNA: TGTGCCAGCAGCCTAGTAGGACAGGGGGTGCCCCAGCATTTT
D gene: TRBD2; J gene: TRBJ2-4; V gene: TRBV5-4; clone size: -; CDR3 protein: CASSLTASGENIQYF; CDR3 DNA: TGTGCCAGCAGCCTGACTGCAAGCGGGGAAAACATTCAGTACTTC
D gene: TRBD1; J gene: TRBJ1-5; V gene: TRBV29-1; clone size: -; CDR3 protein: CSVIGTGDSNQPQHF; CDR3 DNA: TGCAGCGTCATAGGGACAGGGGATAGCAATCAGCCCCAGCATTTT
D gene: -; J gene: TRBJ2-1; V gene: TRBV12-5; clone size: -; CDR3 protein: CASGFADRDSRNHEQFF; CDR3 DNA: TGTGCTAGTGGTTTTGCAGACCGGGACTCCCGTAACCATGAGCAGTTCTTC
D gene: TRBD1; J gene: TRBJ2-2; V gene: TRBV2; clone size: -; CDR3 protein: CAEADRVGELFF; CDR3 DNA: TGTGCAGAGGCGGACAGGGTGGGGGAGCTGTTTTTT
D gene: -; J gene: TRBJ2-1; V gene: TRBV14; clone size: -; CDR3 protein: CASSKWDRGLAGRGDEQFF; CDR3 DNA: TGTGCCAGCAGCAAGTGGGACAGGGGTCTAGCGGGGCGAGGGGATGAGCAGTTCTTC
D gene: -; J gene: TRBJ2-2; V gene: TRBV10-2; clone size: -; CDR3 protein: CASSEGRGYTGELFF; CDR3 DNA: TGCGCCAGCAGTGAAGGGCGGGGTTACACCGGGGAGCTGTTTTTT
D gene: TRBD2; J gene: TRBJ2-1; V gene: TRBV30; clone size: -; CDR3 protein: CAWTSGGPYNEQFF; CDR3 DNA: TGTGCCTGGACTAGCGGGGGACCATACAATGAGCAGTTCTTC
D gene: -; J gene: TRBJ1-2; V gene: TRBV29-1; clone size: -; CDR3 protein: CTPEGSNYGYTF; CDR3 DNA: TGCACCCCGGAGGGTAGTAACTATGGCTACACCTTC
D gene: TRBD2; J gene: TRBJ2-1; V gene: TRBV30; clone size: -; CDR3 protein: CAWIRLAGVYNEQFF; CDR3 DNA: TGTGCCTGGATTCGACTAGCGGGAGTCTACAATGAGCAGTTCTTC
D gene: -; J gene: TRBJ1-1; V gene: TRBV18; clone size: -; CDR3 protein: CASSSTANTEAFF; CDR3 DNA: TGTGCCAGCTCGTCTACAGCGAACACTGAAGCTTTCTTT
D gene: TRBD1; J gene: TRBJ2-7; V gene: TRBV7-8; clone size: -; CDR3 protein: CASSARGTGGGEQYF; CDR3 DNA: TGTGCCAGCAGCGCCCGCGGGACAGGGGGTGGGGAGCAGTACTTC
D gene: TRBD2; J gene: TRBJ2-2; V gene: TRBV4-1; clone size: -; CDR3 protein: CASSAPSTGGFTGELFF; CDR3 DNA: TGCGCCAGCAGCGCCCCGAGCACGGGAGGATTCACCGGGGAGCTGTTTTTT
D gene: TRBD2; J gene: TRBJ2-1; V gene: TRBV30; clone size: few; CDR3 protein: CAWSGDSGYNEQFF; CDR3 DNA: TGTGCCTGGAGTGGGGATAGCGGGTACAATGAGCAGTTCTTC
D gene: TRBD1; J gene: TRBJ1-3; V gene: TRBV6-5; clone size: -; CDR3 protein: CASSYSGQGSGNTIYF; CDR3 DNA: TGTGCCAGCAGTTACTCGGGACAGGGGTCTGGAAACACCATATATTTT
D gene: TRBD2; J gene: TRBJ2-1; V gene: TRBV10-1; clone size: -; CDR3 protein: CASTQGPRTSGRLFF; CDR3 DNA: TGCGCCAGCACCCAAGGACCCCGGACTAGCGGGAGGTTGTTCTTC
D gene: TRBD2; J gene: TRBJ2-5; V gene: TRBV6-5; clone size: -; CDR3 protein: CASSYSPGAGGETQYF; CDR3 DNA: TGTGCCAGCAGTTACTCCCCGGGGGCGGGAGGAGAGACCCAGTACTTC
D gene: -; J gene: TRBJ2-3; V gene: TRBV2; clone size: -; CDR3 protein: CASSEVQSDTQYF; CDR3 DNA: TGTGCCAGCAGTGAAGTACAGTCAGATACGCAGTATTTT
D gene: -; J gene: TRBJ1-1; V gene: TRBV18; clone size: -; CDR3 protein: CASSPFPTELNTEAFF; CDR3 DNA: TGTGCCAGCTCACCCTTCCCTACAGAGCTGAACACTGAAGCTTTCTTT
D gene: -; J gene: TRBJ2-5; V gene: TRBV11-2; clone size: -; CDR3 protein: CASSLVSSQETQYF; CDR3 DNA: TGTGCCAGCAGCTTAGTTTCCAGCCAAGAGACCCAGTACTTC
D gene: -; J gene: TRBJ1-2; V gene: TRBV6-4; clone size: -; CDR3 protein: CASSLSVGSNYGYTF; CDR3 DNA: TGTGCCAGCTCCCTTTCGGTTGGTTCTAACTATGGCTACACCTTC
D gene: -; J gene: TRBJ2-7; V gene: TRBV11-2; clone size: -; CDR3 protein: CASSFLQGYEQYF; CDR3 DNA: TGTGCCAGCAGCTTCCTCCAGGGATACGAGCAGTACTTC
D gene: TRBD2; J gene: TRBJ2-1; V gene: TRBV18; clone size: -; CDR3 protein: CASSAGLAGPNEQFF; CDR3 DNA: TGTGCCAGCTCAGCGGGACTAGCGGGACCCAATGAGCAGTTCTTC
D gene: -; J gene: TRBJ2-6; V gene: TRBV6-1; clone size: -; CDR3 protein: CASSVQGLSSGANVLTF; CDR3 DNA: TGTGCCAGCAGTGTACAGGGACTAAGCTCTGGGGCCAACGTCCTGACTTTC
D gene: TRBD1; J gene: TRBJ1-6; V gene: TRBV6-5; clone size: -; CDR3 protein: CASSSTGSYNSPLHF; CDR3 DNA: TGTGCCAGCAGTTCGACAGGGTCTTATAATTCACCCCTCCACTTT
D gene: -; J gene: TRBJ1-4; V gene: TRBV19; clone size: few; CDR3 protein: CASSMTGATNEKLFF; CDR3 DNA: TGTGCCAGTAGTATGACAGGCGCAACTAATGAAAAACTGTTTTTT
D gene: TRBD2; J gene: TRBJ2-7; V gene: TRBV4-1; clone size: -; CDR3 protein: CASSQAGTSGPYEQYF; CDR3 DNA: TGCGCCAGCAGCCAAGCCGGGACTAGCGGACCCTACGAGCAGTACTTC
D gene: TRBD1; J gene: TRBJ2-3; V gene: TRBV5-1; clone size: -; CDR3 protein: CASSLAQGNTDTQYF; CDR3 DNA: TGCGCCAGCAGCTTGGCACAGGGGAACACAGATACGCAGTATTTT
D gene: TRBD2; J gene: TRBJ2-3; V gene: TRBV5-4; clone size: few; CDR3 protein: CASSGLAGGQDTQYF; CDR3 DNA: TGTGCCAGCAGCGGGTTAGCGGGAGGGCAAGATACGCAGTATTTT
D gene: -; J gene: TRBJ2-7; V gene: TRBV2; clone size: -; CDR3 protein: CASSATDAYEQYF; CDR3 DNA: TGTGCCAGCAGTGCGACAGATGCCTACGAGCAGTACTTC
D gene: -; J gene: TRBJ2-1; V gene: TRBV12-5; clone size: -; CDR3 protein: CASGFRGGEQFF; CDR3 DNA: TGTGCTAGTGGTTTCAGGGGTGGAGAGCAGTTCTTC
D gene: TRBD1; J gene: TRBJ1-5; V gene: TRBV5-1; clone size: -; CDR3 protein: CASSLGGTGAQPQHF; CDR3 DNA: TGCGCCAGCAGCTTGGGCGGGACAGGAGCTCAGCCCCAGCATTTT
D gene: -; J gene: TRBJ1-1; V gene: TRBV11-2; clone size: -; CDR3 protein: CASSLDTAMNTEAFF; CDR3 DNA: TGTGCCAGCAGCTTAGATACAGCCATGAACACTGAAGCTTTCTTT
D gene: -; J gene: TRBJ1-3; V gene: TRBV6-1; clone size: medium-sized; CDR3 protein: CAFKPSPFGNTIYF; CDR3 DNA: TGTGCCTTCAAGCCCTCTCCCTTCGGAAACACCATATATTTT
D gene: TRBD2; J gene: TRBJ2-5; V gene: TRBV30; clone size: -; CDR3 protein: CAWSQRGLAGGETQYF; CDR3 DNA: TGTGCCTGGAGTCAGAGGGGACTAGCGGGAGGGGAGACCCAGTACTTC
D gene: -; J gene: TRBJ2-7; V gene: TRBV19; clone size: -; CDR3 protein: CASSIGEFPYEQYF; CDR3 DNA: TGTGCCAGTAGTATAGGGGAGTTTCCCTACGAGCAGTACTTC
D gene: -; J gene: TRBJ2-1; V gene: TRBV6-1; clone size: -; CDR3 protein: CASSEYVREQFF; CDR3 DNA: TGTGCCAGCAGTGAATATGTGAGAGAGCAGTTCTTC
D gene: -; J gene: TRBJ1-4; V gene: TRBV5-1; clone size: -; CDR3 protein: CASSSTGLSNEKLFF; CDR3 DNA: TGCGCCAGCAGCAGCACAGGGCTATCTAATGAAAAACTGTTTTTT
D gene: -; J gene: TRBJ2-3; V gene: TRBV6-6; clone size: -; CDR3 protein: CASREAAADTQYF; CDR3 DNA: TGTGCCAGCAGGGAGGCGGCCGCAGATACGCAGTATTTT
D gene: -; J gene: TRBJ2-5; V gene: TRBV6-6; clone size: -; CDR3 protein: CASSYTQVQETQYF; CDR3 DNA: TGTGCCAGCAGTTACACGCAGGTACAAGAGACCCAGTACTTC
D gene: -; J gene: TRBJ2-5; V gene: TRBV19; clone size: -; CDR3 protein: CASRPGTTQRETQYF; CDR3 DNA: TGTGCCAGTAGGCCCGGGACAACGCAACGAGAGACCCAGTACTTC
D gene: -; J gene: TRBJ2-7; V gene: TRBV5-6; clone size: -; CDR3 protein: CASSSGLDTYEQYF; CDR3 DNA: TGTGCCAGCAGCTCGGGACTCGATACCTACGAGCAGTACTTC
D gene: -; J gene: TRBJ1-1; V gene: TRBV18; clone size: -; CDR3 protein: CASSPYGQKAFF; CDR3 DNA: TGCGCCAGCTCACCGTACGGACAGAAAGCTTTCTTT
D gene: -; J gene: TRBJ2-1; V gene: TRBV15; clone size: -; CDR3 protein: CATSLPGTPYNEQFF; CDR3 DNA: TGTGCCACCAGCCTCCCCGGGACACCCTACAATGAGCAGTTCTTC
D gene: TRBD2; J gene: TRBJ2-7; V gene: TRBV18; clone size: -; CDR3 protein: CASSPAYVSGLQLYEQYF; CDR3 DNA: TGTGCCAGCTCACCGGCATACGTTAGCGGGTTGCAATTGTACGAGCAGTACTTC